The present TCR beta chain was sequenced within a study of cytomegalovirus exposure and HLA in healthy donors. V lost 4 bases to trimming and J lost 2 bases; unmatched junction nucleotides: 5. Germline lookup yields CDR1 SGDLS and CDR2 YYNGEE. The length of the CDR3 is 15 residues. Amplification used 60 Vbeta primers and 13 Jbeta primers. The table came from immunoSEQ multiplex PCR; TCRdb's copy has only in-frame clones and leaves some out. The table includes roughly 200,000 clones, almost 85% detected once. This clone showed up just a few times. This receptor was obtained from a woman between 50 and 59 years old in good health and CMV-seronegative. The chain carries TRBV9 and TRBJ2-5; 10 bases line up with TRBD2. Material: PBMCs. This chain's CDR3 is CASSSGLAEQETQYF. The CDR3 DNA reads as TGTGCCAGCAGCTCTGGACTAGCGGAACAAGAGACCCAGTACTTC.